What follows are 19 T cell receptor beta chains derived from one specimen sequenced in a study of regulatory T cells in long-lasting Graves disease. Arm-PCR of CDR3 regions and iRepertoire HTBI primers were the basis on which TCR beta libraries were built. TCRdb re-called the multiplex PCR reads with MiXCR, one entry per CDR3 protein. This table holds about 440,000 distinct CDR3 sequences, just under 15% found once. Described time point: newly diagnosed GD, antithyroid drugs for less than 3 months. PBMC-derived RNA was used for the TCR library. These data were also reused for a study on T cells in Graves' hyperthyroidism and ophthalmopathy.

Sequenced material: peripheral blood mononuclear cells (PBMCs), taken at new diagnosis, from a patient treated with antithyroid drugs. These receptors came from a woman between 25 and 40 years old with Graves disease.

This clonotype was observed many times. The CDR3 DNA is TGTGCCTGGAGTCCTGGACAGGGATTGGGAAACATTCAGTACTTC. Its protein product is CAWSPGQGLGNIQYF. The V call is TRBV30, the J call TRBJ2-4, with 8 bases matching TRBD1. The length of the CDR3 is 15 residues. Germline V lookup: CDR1 GTSNPN, CDR2 SVGIG (reference sequence). The junction had 9 bases not matched to a gene; V was cut back by 2 bases and J by 6 bases.

This clonotype was counted at least ten times. The chain recombines TRBV11-2 with TRBJ2-5, with D maybe TRBD2 (6 bases). V was trimmed by 5 bases and J by 2 bases, leaving 15 bases between them. The germline gives CDR1 SGHAT, CDR2 FQNNGV. This CDR3 region has 15 residues. CDR3 DNA: TGTGCCAGCAGCCACCTGGCTAGCGCACAAGAGACCCAGTACTTC. It encodes CASSHLASAQETQYF.

The chain employs TRBV7-6 and TRBJ1-4; D remains unclear. In germline, CDR1 is SGHVS, CDR2 FNYEAQ. Trimming took 0 bases from V and 5 from J, leaving 7 bases between them. The CDR3 totals 14 residues. The CDR3 sequence: CASSLAKGNEKLFF. CDR3 sequence (DNA): TGTGCCAGCAGCTTAGCTAAGGGCAATGAAAAACTGTTTTTT.

In this sample, this clonotype turned up many times. V and J are TRBV13 and TRBJ2-7, with 7 bases that match TRBD2. CDR3 length: 15 residues. In germline, CDR1 is PRHDT, CDR2 FYEKMQ (reference sequence). V lost 5 bases, J lost 5 bases, and 12 bases stayed unmatched. This CDR3 reads CASSDSQRDFHEQYF. The DNA of the CDR3 is TGTGCCAGCAGCGATTCGCAGCGGGATTTCCACGAGCAGTACTTC.

This clonotype was observed many times. The genes are TRBV12-3 or TRBV12-4 and TRBJ1-5; D call uncertain. The CDR3 spans 15 residues. Deletions cut 3 bases from V and 0 bases from J, with 9 bases between. CDR3 sequence reads: CASSFTAGSNQPQHF. The CDR3 DNA is TGTGCCAGCAGTTTTACGGCGGGTAGCAATCAGCCCCAGCATTTT.

This clonotype was recorded many times. This chain joins TRBV6-5 and TRBJ2-7; TRBD2 aligns across 7 bases. V shed 0 bases, J shed 2 bases, and the junction held 7 bases outside the gene matches. Germline lookup yields CDR1 MNHEY and CDR2 SVGAGI. The CDR3 has 16 amino acids. The CDR3 DNA is TGTGCCAGCAGTTACTCTAGCGGGCCTCCGACCTACGAGCAGTACTTC. Residues: CASSYSSGPPTYEQYF.

This clonotype showed up many times. The V and J genes are TRBV10-2 and TRBJ2-1, with a weak D call TRBD2 (5 bases). Germline V CDR1 and CDR2: WSHSY, SAAADI. Trimming cost V 8 bases and J 9 bases, with 20 bases left between them. The CDR3 is 14 amino acids. This CDR3 is CASVGSWVEGEQFF. In nucleotides, the CDR3 is TGCGCCAGCGTTGGGTCTTGGGTTGAGGGTGAGCAGTTCTTC.

This clonotype turned up a few times. V is TRBV30 and J is TRBJ1-2; D is perhaps TRBD1 (6 bases). The length of the CDR3 is 14 residues. V was clipped by 3 bases and J by 7 bases, with 18 bases between them. The germline V gene encodes CDR1 GTSNPN and CDR2 SVGIG (reference sequence). In DNA, the CDR3 is TGTGCCTGGAGCCTTGACAGGCTTGGAGGTGGCTACACCTTC. This sequence encodes CAWSLDRLGGGYTF. Full variable domain (rest looked up from reference TRBV30 and TRBJ1-2): SQTIHQWPATLVQPVGSPLSLECTVEGTSNPNLYWYRQAAGRGLQLLFYSVGIGQISSEVPQNLSASRPQDRQFILSSKKLLLSDSGFYLCAWSLDRLGGGYTFGSGTRLTVV.

The chain links TRBV9 to TRBJ2-5, with TRBD2 matching 8 bases. Per germline, CDR1 SGDLS and CDR2 YYNGEE. V lost 2 bases, J lost 4 bases, and 4 bases stayed unmatched. The CDR3 is 14 residues long. The CDR3 bases are TGTGCCAGCAGCGTGACTAGCGACAGAGAGACCCAGTACTTC. Translating it yields CASSVTSDRETQYF.

This clonotype was counted a few times. The chain recombines TRBV6-2 or TRBV6-3 with TRBJ2-1; 7 bases are shared with TRBD1. The V segment lost 4 bases and the J segment 4 bases; nucleotides outside the gene matches: 13. Germline V gene data show CDR1 as MNHEY and CDR2 as SVGEGT. The CDR3 length is 17 residues. The CDR3: CASSSSTTGLWYNEQFF. DNA of the CDR3: TGTGCCAGCAGTTCCTCCACGACAGGGTTGTGGTACAATGAGCAGTTCTTC.

This clonotype was detected many times. The V and J genes are TRBV28 and TRBJ1-1; D ambiguous. V shed 5 bases and J shed 6 bases, with 16 bases lying between them. Germline assignment: CDR1 MDHEN and CDR2 SYDVKM. The CDR3 consists of 14 residues. CDR3 nucleotides: TGTGCCAGCAGTCCCCCCTCGATCCTCGCTGAAGCTTTCTTT. Translated: CASSPPSILAEAFF.

In its sample, this clonotype was seen a few times. V usage is TRBV30 and J usage is TRBJ1-2, with D unclear. The CDR3 consists of 12 residues. Trimming shortened V by 2 bases and J by 5 bases, and 9 bases separated the two germline ends. CDR1 GTSNPN and CDR2 SVGIG come from the germline V gene (reference sequence). The CDR3 bases are TGTGCCTGGAGTTCAGAGGGATATGGCTACACCTTC. The encoded protein is CAWSSEGYGYTF.

This clonotype was observed many times. This chain links TRBV7-9 with TRBJ2-5; 12 nucleotides line up with TRBD2. The V segment lost 5 bases and the J segment 1 base; nucleotides outside the gene matches: 8. This CDR3 has 17 residues. Germline CDR1 and CDR2: SEHNR and FQNEAQ (reference sequence). The CDR3 DNA reads TGTGCCAGCAGCCTGCTTACTAGCGGGAGGTTCCAAGAGACCCAGTACTTC. Translated, it gives CASSLLTSGRFQETQYF.

This clonotype has a count of ten or more. The V and J genes are TRBV6-1 and TRBJ2-1; 16 bases line up with TRBD2. The CDR3 runs to 15 residues. J was trimmed by 6 bases and V by 6 bases; bases with no gene match: 2. Germline values: CDR1 MNHNS, CDR2 SASEGT. CDR3 protein: CASRGTSGRGNEQFF. CDR3 sequence (DNA): TGTGCCAGCAGGGGGACTAGCGGGAGGGGCAATGAGCAGTTCTTC.

This clonotype has a count of ten or more. The rearrangement joins TRBV6-5 to TRBJ2-7; D gene uncertain. V lost 4 bases to trimming and J lost 6 bases, with 7 bases between them. Germline values: CDR1 MNHEY, CDR2 SVGAGI. The CDR3 loop spans 11 amino acids. CDR3 protein: CASSSNLEQYF. The CDR3 DNA reads as TGTGCCAGCAGTTCTAACCTCGAGCAGTACTTC.

This clonotype was found many times. V is TRBV30 and J is TRBJ2-3; TRBD2 agrees at 10 bases. This CDR3 spans 16 amino acids. The V and J ends lost 3 bases and 6 bases, in that order; junction bases with no gene match: 12. Germline loops: CDR1 GTSNPN, CDR2 SVGIG (reference sequence). Here the CDR3 DNA reads TGTGCCTGGAGCGGCGGGGCTAGCGGGAGTCGGGATACGCAGTATTTT. It encodes CAWSGGASGSRDTQYF.

This clonotype was seen at least ten times. The V gene is TRBV7-9, the J gene TRBJ2-3; 8 nucleotides match TRBD1. CDR1 and CDR2 (germline): SEHNR, FQNEAQ (reference sequence). CDR3 length: 16 residues. Trimming at V came to 1 base and at J to 6 bases, leaving 9 bases not matched to a gene. The DNA of the CDR3 is TGTGCCAGCAGCTTAGTAGTATCAGGGGGCGCTGATACGCAGTATTTT. Protein: CASSLVVSGGADTQYF. Full variable domain (remainder filled in from reference TRBV7-9 and TRBJ2-3): DTGVSQNPRHKITKRGQNVTFRCDPISEHNRLYWYRQTLGQGPEFLTYFQNEAQLEKSRLLSDRFSAERPKGSFSTLEIQRTEQGDSAMYLCASSLVVSGGADTQYFGPGTRLTVL.

The rearrangement links TRBV15 to TRBJ1-1; TRBD1 might be the D (5 bases). The V gene's germline CDR1 is LNHNV and CDR2 YYDKDF (reference sequence). V lost 0 bases and J 1 base, leaving 15 bases between the germline ends. The CDR3 is 17 residues long. CDR3 in DNA: TGTGCCACCAGCAGAGAGATAACCCGACAGAAGAACACTGAAGCTTTCTTT. Translating gives CATSREITRQKNTEAFF.

Ten or more counts support this clonotype. The CDR3 sequence: CASSQVMYNEQFF. The CDR3 region has the DNA TGTGCCAGCAGCCAAGTGATGTACAATGAGCAGTTCTTC. The rearrangement links TRBV14 to TRBJ2-1; D is undetermined. Germline V lookup: CDR1 SGHDN, CDR2 FVKESK. Trimming stripped 1 base from V and 4 bases from J, with 5 bases between. The CDR3 has 13 amino acids.